This TCR beta chain was recorded in a study of blood T cell repertoires in COVID-19. Overall study context: The analysed material was cDNA or gDNA that came from T cells, B-cell-depleted T cells, or PBMCs.

Germline V lookup: CDR1 KGHDR, CDR2 SFDVKD. V lost 2 bases to trimming and J lost 7 bases, with 14 bases between them. This CDR3 has 14 amino acids. The table came from immunoSEQ multiplex PCR; TCRdb's copy has only in-frame clones and leaves some out. The sample lists 100,000 to 120,000 clones; approximately 90% were seen once. The rearrangement uses TRBV24-1 and TRBJ2-7; a weak D match, TRBD2 (5 bases). This TCR derives from a woman between 50 and 59 years old with acute or convalescent COVID-19. Sequencing used peripheral blood. CDR3 sequence: CATSDSGGWREQYF. The CDR3 DNA sequence: TGTGCCACCAGTGATTCCGGCGGGTGGCGAGAGCAGTACTTC.